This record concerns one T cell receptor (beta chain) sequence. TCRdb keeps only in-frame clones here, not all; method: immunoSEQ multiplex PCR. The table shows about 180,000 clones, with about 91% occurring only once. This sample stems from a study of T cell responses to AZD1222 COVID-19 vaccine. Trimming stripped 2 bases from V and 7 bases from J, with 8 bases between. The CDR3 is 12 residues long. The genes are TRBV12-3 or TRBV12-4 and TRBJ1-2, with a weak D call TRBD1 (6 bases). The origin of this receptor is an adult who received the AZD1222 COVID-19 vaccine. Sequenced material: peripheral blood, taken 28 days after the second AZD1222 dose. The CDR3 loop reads CASSLSGAGYTF. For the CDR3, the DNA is TGTGCCAGCAGTTTATCGGGGGCTGGCTACACCTTC.